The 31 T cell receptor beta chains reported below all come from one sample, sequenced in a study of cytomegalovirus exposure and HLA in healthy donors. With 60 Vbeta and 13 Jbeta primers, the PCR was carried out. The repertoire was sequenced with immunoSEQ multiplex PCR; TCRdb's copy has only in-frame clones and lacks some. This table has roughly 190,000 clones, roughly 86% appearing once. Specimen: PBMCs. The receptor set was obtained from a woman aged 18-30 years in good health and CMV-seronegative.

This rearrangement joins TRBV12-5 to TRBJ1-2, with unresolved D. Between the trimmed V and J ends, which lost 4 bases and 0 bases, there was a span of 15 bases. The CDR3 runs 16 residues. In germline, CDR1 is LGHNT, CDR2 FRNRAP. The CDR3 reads CASGSPGRPANYGYTF. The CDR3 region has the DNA TGTGCTAGTGGTTCCCCGGGGAGGCCAGCTAACTATGGCTACACCTTC.

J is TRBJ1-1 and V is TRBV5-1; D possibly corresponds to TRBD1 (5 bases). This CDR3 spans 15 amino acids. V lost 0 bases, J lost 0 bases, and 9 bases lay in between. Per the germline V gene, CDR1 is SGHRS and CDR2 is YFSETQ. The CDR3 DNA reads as TGCGCCAGCAGCTTGGGCGGGGCTGTGAACACTGAAGCTTTCTTT. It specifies CASSLGGAVNTEAFF. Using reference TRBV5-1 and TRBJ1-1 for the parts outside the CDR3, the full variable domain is KAGVTQTPRYLIKTRGQQVTLSCSPISGHRSVSWYQQTPGQGLQFLFEYFSETQRNKGNFPGRFSGRQFSNSRSEMNVSTLELGDSALYLCASSLGGAVNTEAFFGQGTRLTVV.

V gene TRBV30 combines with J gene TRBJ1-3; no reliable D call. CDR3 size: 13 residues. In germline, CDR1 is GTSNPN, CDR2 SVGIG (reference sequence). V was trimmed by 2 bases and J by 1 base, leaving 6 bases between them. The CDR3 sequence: CAWSLYSGNTIYF. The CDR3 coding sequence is TGTGCCTGGAGTCTCTATTCTGGAAACACCATATATTTT. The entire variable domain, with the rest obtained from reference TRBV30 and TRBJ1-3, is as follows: SQTIHQWPATLVQPVGSPLSLECTVEGTSNPNLYWYRQAAGRGLQLLFYSVGIGQISSEVPQNLSASRPQDRQFILSSKKLLLSDSGFYLCAWSLYSGNTIYFGEGSWLTVV.

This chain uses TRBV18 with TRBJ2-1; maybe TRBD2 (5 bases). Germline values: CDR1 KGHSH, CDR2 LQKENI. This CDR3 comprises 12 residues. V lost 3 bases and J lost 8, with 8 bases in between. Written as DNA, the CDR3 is TGTGCCAGCTCACCCGTGCGGGATGAGCAGTTCTTC. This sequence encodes CASSPVRDEQFF.

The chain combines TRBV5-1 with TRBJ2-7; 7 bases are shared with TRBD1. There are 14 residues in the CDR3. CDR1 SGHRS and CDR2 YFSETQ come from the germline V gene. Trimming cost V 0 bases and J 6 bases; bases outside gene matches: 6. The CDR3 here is CASSLGTGRREQYF. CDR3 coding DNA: TGCGCCAGCAGCTTGGGGACAGGTAGGCGCGAGCAGTACTTC.

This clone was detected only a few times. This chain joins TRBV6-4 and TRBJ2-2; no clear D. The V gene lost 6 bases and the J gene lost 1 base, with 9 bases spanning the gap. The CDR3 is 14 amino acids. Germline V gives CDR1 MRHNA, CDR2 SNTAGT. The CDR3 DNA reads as TGTGCCAGCAGGCTCCTATGGAACACCGGGGAGCTGTTTTTT. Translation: CASRLLWNTGELFF.

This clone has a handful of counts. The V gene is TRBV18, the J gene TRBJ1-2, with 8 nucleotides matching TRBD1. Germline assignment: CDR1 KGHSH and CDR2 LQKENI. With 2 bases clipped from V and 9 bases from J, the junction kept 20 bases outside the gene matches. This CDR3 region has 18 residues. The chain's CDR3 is CASSPGRGHHLYPMSYTF. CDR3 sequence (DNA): TGTGCCAGCTCACCAGGCAGGGGGCACCACCTGTATCCTATGAGCTACACCTTC.

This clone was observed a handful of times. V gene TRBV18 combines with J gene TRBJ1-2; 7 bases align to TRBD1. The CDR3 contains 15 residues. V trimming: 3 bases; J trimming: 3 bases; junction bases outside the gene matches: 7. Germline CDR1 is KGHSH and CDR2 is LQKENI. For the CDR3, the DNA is TGTGCCAGCTCACCCGAGGGACAGCGGTACTATGGCTACACCTTC. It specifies CASSPEGQRYYGYTF.

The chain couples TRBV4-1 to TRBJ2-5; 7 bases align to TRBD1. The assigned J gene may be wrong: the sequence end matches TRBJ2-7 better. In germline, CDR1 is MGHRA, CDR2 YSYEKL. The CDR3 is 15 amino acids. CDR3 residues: CASSQERGPPYEQYF. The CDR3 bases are TGCGCCAGCAGCCAAGAAAGGGGGCCCCCCTACGAGCAGTACTTC.

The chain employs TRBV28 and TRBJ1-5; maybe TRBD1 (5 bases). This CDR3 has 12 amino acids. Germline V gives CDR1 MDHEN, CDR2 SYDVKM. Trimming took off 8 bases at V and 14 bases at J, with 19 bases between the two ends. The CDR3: CASCFQSGPKHF. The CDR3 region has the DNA TGTGCCAGCTGCTTTCAGTCAGGGCCTAAGCATTTT.

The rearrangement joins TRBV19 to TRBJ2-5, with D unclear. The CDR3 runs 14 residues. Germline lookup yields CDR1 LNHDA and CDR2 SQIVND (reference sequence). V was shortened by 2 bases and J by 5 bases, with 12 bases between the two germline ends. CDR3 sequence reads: CASSISRPGETQYF. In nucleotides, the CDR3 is TGTGCCAGTAGTATAAGCAGGCCCGGTGAGACCCAGTACTTC.

CDR3 residues: CSVVGADMNTEAFF. CDR3 DNA: TGCAGCGTCGTGGGGGCTGACATGAACACTGAAGCTTTCTTT. The V and J genes are TRBV29-1 and TRBJ1-1, with TRBD1 as a possible D gene (6 bases). CDR1 is SQVTM and CDR2 is ANQGSEA in the germline V gene. This CDR3 comprises 14 residues. Trimming took off 6 bases at V and 0 bases at J, with 14 bases between the two ends.

The CDR3 sequence: CASSSPFAEEQYF. The CDR3 nucleotides read TGCGCCAGCAGTTCCCCCTTCGCGGAAGAGCAGTACTTC. V and J are TRBV5-1 and TRBJ2-7, with D uncertain. Germline loops: CDR1 SGHRS, CDR2 YFSETQ. The V end lost 5 bases, the J end lost 7 bases, and 16 bases lay between the germline ends. This CDR3 has 13 amino acids.

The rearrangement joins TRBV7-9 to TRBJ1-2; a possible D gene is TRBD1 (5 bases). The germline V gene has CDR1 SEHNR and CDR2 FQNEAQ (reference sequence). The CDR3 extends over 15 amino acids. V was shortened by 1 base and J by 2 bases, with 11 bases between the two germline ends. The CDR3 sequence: CASSLGTGRNYGYTF. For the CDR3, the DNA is TGTGCCAGCAGCTTAGGAACAGGAAGGAACTATGGCTACACCTTC.

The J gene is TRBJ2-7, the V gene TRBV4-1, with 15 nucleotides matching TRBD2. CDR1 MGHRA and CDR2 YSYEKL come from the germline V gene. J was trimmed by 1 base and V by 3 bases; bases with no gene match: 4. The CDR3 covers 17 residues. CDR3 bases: TGCGCCAGCAGCCATTCCGGACTAGCGGGAGGGTCCTACGAGCAGTACTTC. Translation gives CASSHSGLAGGSYEQYF.

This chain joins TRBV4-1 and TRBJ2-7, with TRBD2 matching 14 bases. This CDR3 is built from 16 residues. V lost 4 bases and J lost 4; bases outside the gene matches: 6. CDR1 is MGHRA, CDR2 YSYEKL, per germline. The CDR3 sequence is CASSLYGTSGSYEQYF. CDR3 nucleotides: TGCGCCAGCAGCCTATATGGGACTAGCGGGAGTTACGAGCAGTACTTC.

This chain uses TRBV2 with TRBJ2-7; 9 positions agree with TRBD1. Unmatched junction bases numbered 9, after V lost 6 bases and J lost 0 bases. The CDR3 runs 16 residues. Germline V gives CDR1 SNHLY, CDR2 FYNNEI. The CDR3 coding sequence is TGTGCCAGCAGCGGTGTGACAGGGGGTGGCTCCTACGAGCAGTACTTC. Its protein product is CASSGVTGGGSYEQYF.

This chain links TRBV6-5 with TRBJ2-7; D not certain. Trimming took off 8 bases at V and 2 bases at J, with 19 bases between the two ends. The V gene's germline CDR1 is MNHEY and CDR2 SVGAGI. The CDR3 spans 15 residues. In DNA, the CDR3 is TGTGCCAGCTCCCCCCGGCCTTCGAGGCCCTACGAGCAGTACTTC. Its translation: CASSPRPSRPYEQYF.

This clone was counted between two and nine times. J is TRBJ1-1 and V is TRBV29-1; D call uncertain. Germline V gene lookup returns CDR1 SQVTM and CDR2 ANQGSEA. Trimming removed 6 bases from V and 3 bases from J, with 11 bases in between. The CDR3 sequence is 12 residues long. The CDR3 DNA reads TGCAGCGTCTTCCGGGGTGACACTGAAGCTTTCTTT. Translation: CSVFRGDTEAFF.

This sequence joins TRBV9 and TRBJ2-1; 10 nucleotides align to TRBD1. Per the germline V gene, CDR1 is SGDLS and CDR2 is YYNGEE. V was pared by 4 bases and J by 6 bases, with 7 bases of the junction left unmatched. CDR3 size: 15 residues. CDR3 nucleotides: TGTGCCAGCAGCCCGCGGGACAGGGGTCTCAATGAGCAGTTCTTC. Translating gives CASSPRDRGLNEQFF.

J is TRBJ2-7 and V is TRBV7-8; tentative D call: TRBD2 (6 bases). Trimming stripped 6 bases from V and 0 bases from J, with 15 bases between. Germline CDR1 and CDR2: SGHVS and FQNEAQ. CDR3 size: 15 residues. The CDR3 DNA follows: TGTGCCAGCAGTTCGGAACGGGGGTTCTCCTACGAGCAGTACTTC. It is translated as CASSSERGFSYEQYF.

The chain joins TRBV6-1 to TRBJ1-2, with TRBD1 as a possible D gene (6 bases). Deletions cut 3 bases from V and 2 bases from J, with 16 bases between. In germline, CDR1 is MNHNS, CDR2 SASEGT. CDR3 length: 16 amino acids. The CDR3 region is CASSENPTGINYGYTF. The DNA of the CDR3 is TGTGCCAGCAGTGAGAATCCAACAGGGATCAACTATGGCTACACCTTC.

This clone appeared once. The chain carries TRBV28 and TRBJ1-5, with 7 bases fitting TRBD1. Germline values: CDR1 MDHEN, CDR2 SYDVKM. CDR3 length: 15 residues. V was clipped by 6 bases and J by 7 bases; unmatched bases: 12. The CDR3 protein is CASSTGAGGGQPQHF. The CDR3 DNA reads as TGTGCCAGCAGCACAGGGGCAGGGGGTGGGCAGCCCCAGCATTTT.

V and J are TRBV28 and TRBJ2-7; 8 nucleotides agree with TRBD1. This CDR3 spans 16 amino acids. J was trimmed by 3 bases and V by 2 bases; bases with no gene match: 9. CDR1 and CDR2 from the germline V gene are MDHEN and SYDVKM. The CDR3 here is CASSLPPSGTGYEQYF. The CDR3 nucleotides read TGTGCCAGCAGTTTACCCCCTTCGGGGACAGGCTACGAGCAGTACTTC. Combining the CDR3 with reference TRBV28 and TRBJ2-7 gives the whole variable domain DVKVTQSSRYLVKRTGEKVFLECVQDMDHENMFWYRQDPGLGLRLIYFSYDVKMKEKGDIPEGYSVSREKKERFSLILESASTNQTSMYLCASSLPPSGTGYEQYFGPGTRLTVT.

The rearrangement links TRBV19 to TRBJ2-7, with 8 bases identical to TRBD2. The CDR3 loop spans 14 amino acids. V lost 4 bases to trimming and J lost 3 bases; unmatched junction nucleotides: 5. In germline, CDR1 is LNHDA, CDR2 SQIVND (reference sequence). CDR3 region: CASSNLAGSYEQYF. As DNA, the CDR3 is TGTGCCAGTAGTAACCTAGCGGGTAGCTACGAGCAGTACTTC.

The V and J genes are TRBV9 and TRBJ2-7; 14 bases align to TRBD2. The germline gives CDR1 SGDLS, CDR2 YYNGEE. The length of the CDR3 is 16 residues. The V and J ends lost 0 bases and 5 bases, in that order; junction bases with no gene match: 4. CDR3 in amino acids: CASSVVGLAGEDEQYF. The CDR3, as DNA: TGTGCCAGCAGCGTAGTGGGACTAGCGGGAGAGGACGAGCAGTACTTC.

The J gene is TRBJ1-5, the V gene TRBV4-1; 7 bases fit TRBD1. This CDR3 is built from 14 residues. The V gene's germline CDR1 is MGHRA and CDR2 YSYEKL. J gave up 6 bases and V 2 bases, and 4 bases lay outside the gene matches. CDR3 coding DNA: TGCGCCAGCAGCCAAAAGGGGGCTGGTCAGCCCCAGCATTTT. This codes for CASSQKGAGQPQHF.

The CDR3 sequence: CASSPWGGGTEAFF. The CDR3 bases are TGTGCCAGCAGCCCCTGGGGAGGGGGCACTGAAGCTTTCTTT. The chain employs TRBV28 and TRBJ1-1, with a possible D match to TRBD1 (6 bases). The CDR3 runs to 14 residues. Deletions cut 6 bases from V and 4 bases from J, with 15 bases between. Germline CDR1 is MDHEN and CDR2 is SYDVKM.

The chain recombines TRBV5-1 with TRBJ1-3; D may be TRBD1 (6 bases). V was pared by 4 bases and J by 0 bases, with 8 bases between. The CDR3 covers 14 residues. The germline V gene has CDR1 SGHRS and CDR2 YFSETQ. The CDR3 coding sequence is TGCGCCAGCAGCCCAGGGGTCTCTGGAAACACCATATATTTT. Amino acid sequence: CASSPGVSGNTIYF.

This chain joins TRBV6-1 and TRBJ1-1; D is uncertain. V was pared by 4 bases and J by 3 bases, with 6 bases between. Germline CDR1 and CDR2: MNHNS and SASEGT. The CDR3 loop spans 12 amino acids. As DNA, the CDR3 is TGTGCCAGCAGTGTACAGTACACTGAAGCTTTCTTT. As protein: CASSVQYTEAFF.

The CDR3 nucleotides read TGCGCCAGCAGCGCACTAGCGGGAACCGCCTACGAGCAGTACTTC. Protein product: CASSALAGTAYEQYF. This chain connects TRBV5-1 to TRBJ2-7; TRBD2 aligns across 10 bases. This CDR3 comprises 15 residues. Trimming took 4 bases from V and 2 from J; bases not matched to a gene: 6. CDR1 SGHRS and CDR2 YFSETQ come from the germline V gene.